This T cell receptor beta chain originates from a study of blood T cell repertoires in COVID-19. At the level of the study: Acute and convalescent COVID-19 specimens originated in the United States, Italy and Spain. PBMCs, B-cell-depleted T cells, or T cells provided the cDNA or gDNA that made up the material.

Study processing details: Amplification of reference gene primers provided the estimated nucleated cell counts. Profiled with immunoSEQ multiplex PCR; TCRdb holds only in-frame clones, not every one. D and trimming were read from the DNA, whereas the V and J calls and clone size are those reported in that table. The table lists about 140,000 clones, around 82% of them singletons. The CDR3 extends over 13 amino acids. V lost 2 bases and J 6 bases, leaving 10 bases between the germline ends. Germline values: CDR1 LNHDA, CDR2 SQIVND (reference sequence). This receptor was obtained from a woman aged 60 to 75 with acute or convalescent COVID-19. The chain has TRBV19 and TRBJ1-2; no definite D call. The sequenced material came from peripheral blood. CDR3 DNA sequence: TGTGCCAGTAGTATAAAGGCAGGCCATGGCTACACCTTC. It yields the protein CASSIKAGHGYTF.